The clone carrying this T cell receptor (beta chain) was counted between two and nine times. Among all donors, each was a healthy Caucasian. This sample was included in a study of identical twins. The CDR3 contains 16 residues. V lost 6 bases and J lost 2; bases outside the gene matches: 13. Germline CDR1 SQVTM, CDR2 ANQGSEA. TCRdb recomputed calls from the 5' RACE reads with MiXCR, one row per CDR3 protein. The sample contains 450,000 or so distinct CDR3 sequences, 20% to 25% of which appear only once. The data were also submitted as part of a second study, on T cells expressing NK-cell markers. From that paper: The dominant NKG2C+ clonotypes represented about 1.0-7.0% of CD8+ T cells in five or six donors. Topping the CD3+CD56-NKG2C+ fraction as well were these clonotypes, in a few donors.

This clonotype originated in a woman between 18 and 30 years old in good health. The sample was CD4+ T cells sorted from blood. The chain couples TRBV29-1 to TRBJ2-3, with 8 bases aligning to TRBD2. The CDR3 spells CSVLTGGPRVTDTQYF. The CDR3 DNA follows: TGCAGCGTCTTAACGGGGGGGCCTCGAGTCACAGATACGCAGTATTTT.